This passage covers 20 T cell receptor beta chains from one sample sequenced in a study of blood T cell repertoires in COVID-19. Some clones are missing from TCRdb's copy, which holds only in-frame ones; the method was immunoSEQ multiplex PCR. In the table there are under 150,000 clones, roughly 83% of which are singletons. Sequenced: peripheral blood. All receptors derive from a woman older than 75 with acute or convalescent COVID-19.

V gene TRBV19 combines with J gene TRBJ1-6, with TRBD1 as a possible D gene (6 bases). The germline V and J ends were trimmed by 4 bases and 6 bases, with 25 bases remaining between them. CDR1 and CDR2 (germline): LNHDA, SQIVND (reference sequence). The CDR3 runs 19 residues. The CDR3 DNA reads TGTGCCAGTAGTACCAAGCGTAATAGAACAGGGTTGAGTAATTCACCCCTCCACTTT. It yields the protein CASSTKRNRTGLSNSPLHF. Looking up the rest from reference TRBV19 and TRBJ1-6 gives the full variable domain: DGGITQSPKYLFRKEGQNVTLSCEQNLNHDAMYWYRQDPGQGLRLIYYSQIVNDFQKGDIAEGYSVSREKKESFPLTVTSAQKNPTAFYLCASSTKRNRTGLSNSPLHFGNGTRLTVT.

This chain links TRBV10-2 with TRBJ2-7; D unclear. This CDR3 is built from 14 residues. With 3 bases removed from V and 3 bases from J, the gap between germline ends came to 12 bases. Looked up from germline, CDR1 is WSHSY and CDR2 is SAAADI. The CDR3 region has the DNA TGCGCCAGCAGTGAACTTCGAGGAAGCTACGAGCAGTACTTC. As protein: CASSELRGSYEQYF.

The chain is built from TRBV3-1 (or the pseudogene TRBV3-2) and TRBJ2-1; D perhaps matches TRBD1 (6 bases). This CDR3 is 15 amino acids long. Germline V lookup: CDR1 LGHDT, CDR2 YNNKEL (reference sequence). Trimming took 4 bases from V and 5 from J, leaving 15 bases between them. The chain's CDR3 is CASSPNRVSNNEQFF. The CDR3 DNA sequence: TGTGCCAGCAGCCCAAACAGGGTGAGCAACAATGAGCAGTTCTTC.

J is TRBJ1-2 and V is TRBV7-9; D might be TRBD1 (5 bases). CDR1 SEHNR and CDR2 FQNEAQ come from the germline V gene (reference sequence). Trimming removed 6 bases from V and 3 bases from J, with 17 bases in between. This CDR3 is 15 amino acids long. The CDR3 protein is CASRGIAGRDYGYTF. CDR3 DNA: TGTGCCAGCAGAGGCATCGCGGGGCGAGACTATGGCTACACCTTC.

The V gene is TRBV6-1, the J gene TRBJ1-6; 8 bases map to TRBD1. V shed 3 bases and J 4 bases; nucleotides not matched to a gene: 2. CDR3 length: 15 amino acids. CDR1 MNHNS and CDR2 SASEGT come from the germline V gene. The CDR3, as DNA: TGTGCCAGCAGTGACGACAGGGGATATAATTCACCCCTCCACTTT. This sequence encodes CASSDDRGYNSPLHF.

The chain recombines TRBV6-5 with TRBJ2-5, with 7 bases that match TRBD2. The CDR3 consists of 15 residues. The germline V gene has CDR1 MNHEY and CDR2 SVGAGI. Unmatched junction bases numbered 3, after V lost 0 bases and J lost 2 bases. CDR3 nucleotides: TGTGCCAGCAGTTACTCTCAGGGAGGGCAAGAGACCCAGTACTTC. It translates to CASSYSQGGQETQYF.

The gene calls are TRBV7-2 and TRBJ1-1, with D perhaps TRBD1 (5 bases). V was pared by 8 bases and J by 1 base, with 14 bases between. Germline CDR1 and CDR2: SGHTA and FQGNSA. The CDR3 contains 14 residues. The DNA for the CDR3 is TGTGCCAGCGTTCAGGGAGGAGAGAACACTGAAGCTTTCTTT. This gives the protein CASVQGGENTEAFF.

The count of this clone is one. The J gene is TRBJ1-2, the V gene TRBV7-9, with D hard to call. Germline-derived CDR1 and CDR2 are SEHNR and FQNEAQ (reference sequence). This CDR3 is built from 16 residues. Trimming removed 0 bases at V and 8 bases at J, with 19 bases between. The CDR3 sequence is CASSLAGGGVVEGYTF. The CDR3 DNA reads as TGTGCCAGCAGCTTAGCAGGCGGCGGCGTGGTAGAGGGCTACACCTTC.

V is TRBV29-1 and J is TRBJ2-3, with D possibly matching TRBD2 (6 bases). Germline values: CDR1 SQVTM, CDR2 ANQGSEA. V lost 4 bases, J lost 1 base, and 12 bases lay in between. The length of the CDR3 is 14 residues. CDR3 sequence: CSVGASVGTDTQYF. CDR3 coding DNA: TGCAGCGTTGGGGCTAGCGTTGGCACAGATACGCAGTATTTT.

This clone was recorded only once. V and J are TRBV4-3 and TRBJ1-2, with D unresolved. This CDR3 spans 14 amino acids. The V gene's germline CDR1 is LGHNA and CDR2 YSLEER. V lost 2 bases and J 2 bases, leaving 9 bases between the germline ends. CDR3 in amino acids: CASSQQTTNYGYTF. The CDR3, as DNA: TGCGCCAGCAGCCAACAGACAACAAACTATGGCTACACCTTC.

This clone appeared a few times. This chain uses TRBV5-1 with TRBJ2-7; 9 bases are a match to TRBD1. V shed 0 bases, J shed 6 bases, and the junction held 7 bases outside the gene matches. There are 15 residues in the CDR3. Germline values: CDR1 SGHRS, CDR2 YFSETQ. CDR3 DNA sequence: TGCGCCAGCAGCTTGGGAACAGGGGGCGCTTCCGAGCAGTACTTC. This gives the protein CASSLGTGGASEQYF.

The chain employs TRBV7-9 and TRBJ2-1; 8 bases match TRBD2. CDR3 size: 17 residues. With 1 base clipped from V and 0 bases from J, the junction kept 5 bases outside the gene matches. Per the germline V gene, CDR1 is SEHNR and CDR2 is FQNEAQ (reference sequence). The CDR3 loop is CASSLGTSPSSYNEQFF. The CDR3, as DNA: TGTGCCAGCAGCTTAGGGACTAGCCCGAGCTCCTACAATGAGCAGTTCTTC.

The CDR3 protein is CASAGGANTGELFF. Here the CDR3 DNA reads TGCGCCAGTGCAGGGGGCGCCAACACCGGGGAGCTGTTTTTT. This chain links TRBV5-1 with TRBJ2-2; 8 bases are a match to TRBD1. Germline CDR1 is SGHRS and CDR2 is YFSETQ. V was clipped by 8 bases and J by 2 bases; unmatched bases: 5. The CDR3 has 14 residues.

V is TRBV5-4 and J is TRBJ2-2; D not certain. V was pared by 3 bases and J by 3 bases, with 6 bases between. Germline loops: CDR1 SGHNT, CDR2 YYREEE (reference sequence). The CDR3 has 13 residues. The CDR3 bases are TGTGCCAGCAGCTCCTCGGACACCGGGGAGCTGTTTTTT. It specifies CASSSSDTGELFF.

The J gene is TRBJ2-1, the V gene TRBV25-1; D is perhaps TRBD2 (6 bases). With 5 bases removed from V and 0 bases from J, the gap between germline ends came to 14 bases. The CDR3 totals 16 residues. Germline V lookup: CDR1 MGHDK, CDR2 SYGVNS. CDR3 residues: CASSSGLPSSYNEQFF. CDR3 DNA: TGTGCCAGCAGTTCGGGACTCCCGAGCTCCTACAATGAGCAGTTCTTC.

This clone was recorded a few times. This chain connects TRBV7-2 to TRBJ2-1, with 8 bases aligning to TRBD2. V shed 4 bases and J 8 bases; nucleotides not matched to a gene: 7. The length of the CDR3 is 14 residues. The germline CDR1 and CDR2 sequences are SGHTA and FQGNSA. CDR3 sequence reads: CASSSGLALDEQFF. DNA for the CDR3: TGTGCCAGCAGCTCAGGACTAGCTTTGGATGAGCAGTTCTTC.

The V call is TRBV30, the J call TRBJ2-3, with 14 nucleotides matching TRBD2. This CDR3 contains 13 residues. Germline CDR1 is GTSNPN and CDR2 is SVGIG (reference sequence). Losses at the gene ends were 7 bases for V and 4 bases for J; bases not matched to a gene: 1. Here the CDR3 reads CASGLAGADTQYF. CDR3 coding DNA: TGTGCCTCGGGACTAGCGGGAGCAGATACGCAGTATTTT.

The chain couples TRBV19 to TRBJ2-7; maybe TRBD1 (6 bases). The CDR3 consists of 14 residues. In germline, CDR1 is LNHDA, CDR2 SQIVND (reference sequence). V was trimmed by 5 bases and J by 0 bases, leaving 11 bases between them. CDR3 region: CASSGQWSSYEQYF. DNA of the CDR3: TGTGCCAGTAGTGGACAGTGGAGCTCCTACGAGCAGTACTTC.

The rearrangement uses TRBV7-7 and TRBJ2-2; D perhaps matches TRBD1 (6 bases). This CDR3 region has 17 residues. V gave up 5 bases and J gave up 5 bases, with 21 bases separating them. From germline, CDR1 is SSHAT and CDR2 FNYEAQ (reference sequence). The CDR3: CASSPGPNRVWTGELFF. The CDR3 DNA reads as TGTGCCAGCAGCCCTGGACCGAACAGGGTTTGGACCGGGGAGCTGTTTTTT.

The chain uses TRBV5-5 and TRBJ1-2, with TRBD1 matching 7 bases. The CDR3 is 13 amino acids. After removal of 0 bases from V and 8 bases from J, the junction contained 4 bases not matched to a gene. Germline CDR1 is SGHKS and CDR2 is YYEKEE (reference sequence). The DNA for the CDR3 is TGTGCCAGCAGCTTGGTGGTAGGGGGCGGCTACACCTTC. This translates into CASSLVVGGGYTF.